The present T cell receptor (beta chain) was sequenced within a study of T-cell reconstitution after alpha-beta-depleted transplantation in children. Overall study results and limits: One year after transplant, T-cell counts and diversity came mostly from newly produced T cells. It was reported that alpha-beta T cells came from several hundred expanded graft clones (about two months after transplant).

This clonotype was counted ten times or more. Its antigen is unknown. CDR1 MDHEN and CDR2 SYDVKM come from the germline V gene. This CDR3 region has 11 residues. V lost 3 bases to trimming and J lost 7 bases, with 4 bases between them. Unique molecular identifiers tagged the TCRbeta library. MiXCR was run by TCRdb on the PCR reads, yielding one entry per CDR3 protein. The table has 95,000 to 120,000 distinct CDR3 sequences, about 6.5% seen once. The material was PBMCs, mostly from graft donor cells, obtained 360 days after TCRalphabeta/CD19-depleted stem cell transplant. The V call is TRBV28, the J call TRBJ1-5, with unresolved D. This sequence was found in a male patient aged 2 to 9 who had a stem cell transplant for acute lymphoblastic leukemia, so the T cells may come from the graft donor. CDR3 coding DNA: TGTGCCAGCAGTTTTGGGCAGCCCCAGCATTTT. It codes for CASSFGQPQHF.